These T cell receptor beta chains were read from a single sample in a study of beta chain features in type 1 diabetes. Clones were sequenced by immunoSEQ multiplex PCR, and TCRdb holds only the in-frame ones, with some missing. Here the sample spans 300,000 to 350,000 clones, 7% to 10% being singletons. The sample was central memory CD4+ T cells from blood. The receptors originated from a man in his thirties or forties with type 1 diabetes. The CDR3 runs from the conserved cysteine through the conserved F or W. A D gene is named only where the DNA matches it firmly. Only some rows state a clone size, as once, few, many or a class for expanded clones.

clone_size d_call j_call v_call cdr3_nt cdr3_aa
. TRBD1 TRBJ1-2 TRBV7-2 TGTGCCAGCAGGACAACAGGGGCGACTAACTATGGCTACACCTTC CASRTTGATNYGYTF
few TRBD1 TRBJ1-6 TRBV2 TGTGCCAGCGACCTACAGGGGTCGGCTAATTCACCCCTCCACTTT CASDLQGSANSPLHF
. . TRBJ2-1 TRBV5-8 TGTGCCAGCAGCTTTTATTCGGGGGAGCAGTTCTTC CASSFYSGEQFF
. . TRBJ2-6 TRBV15 TGTGCCACCAGCAGAGTTCGACTCGAGACCTCTGGGGCCAACGTCCTGACTTTC CATSRVRLETSGANVLTF
. . TRBJ2-1 TRBV7-8 TGTGCCAGCAGCTTAGAGGCGCTAGCGAGGGTCAATGAGCAGTTCTTC CASSLEALARVNEQFF
few . TRBJ2-7 TRBV28 TGTGCCAGCAGTTTGCGACAGTTTACAAAGCAGTACTTC CASSLRQFTKQYF
. . TRBJ1-2 TRBV18 TGTGCCAGCTCACAAAGTGCTCGGGTAGACTCAACCGGCGGCTACACCTTC CASSQSARVDSTGGYTF
many . TRBJ1-5 TRBV6-5 TGTGCCAGCAGATCCGGAGGAGGGAATCAGCCCCAGCATTTT CASRSGGGNQPQHF
. . TRBJ1-6 TRBV4-3 TGCGCCAGCAGCCACAGGGGATCCGGGTCACCCCTCCACTTT CASSHRGSGSPLHF
few TRBD2 TRBJ2-3 TRBV7-2 TGTGCCAGCAGCTTATCCCCCCACACGGGGGGACGTACGCAGTATTTT CASSLSPHTGGRTQYF
few TRBD1 TRBJ2-5 TRBV5-6 TGTGCCAGCAGCTTGGACGACAGGGTAGAGACCCAGTACTTC CASSLDDRVETQYF
few . TRBJ2-5 TRBV5-8 TGTGCCAGCAGCCGGCTACAGGGTTTACGGGAGACCCAGTACTTC CASSRLQGLRETQYF
. . TRBJ2-5 TRBV20-1 TGCAGTGCCGCCCTGGAGACCCAGTACTTC CSAALETQYF
few . TRBJ1-1 TRBV30 TGTGCCTGGATTGAGGGCGCTGAAGCTTTCTTT CAWIEGAEAFF